Shown below are 3 T cell receptor beta chains from a single sample sequenced in a study of T cells in Graves' hyperthyroidism and ophthalmopathy. RNA transcripts served as the template for amplifying TCR beta CDR3 regions. The HTBI primer set was used in a first-round RT-PCR of the TCR CDR3. Each CDR3 protein is one row after TCRdb ran MiXCR on the multiplex PCR reads. This repertoire shows roughly 510,000 distinct CDR3 sequences, 40% to 50% found once; its top ten account for around two fifths. Specimen: peripheral blood or thyroid tissue (not recorded which). These receptors originate from an adult woman with Graves' disease, either hyperthyroidism or ophthalmopathy (not recorded which).

This clonotype was observed many times. This chain uses TRBV20-1 with TRBJ1-2; 8 bases agree with TRBD1. CDR1 is DFQATT, CDR2 SNEGSKA, per germline (reference sequence). The CDR3 loop spans 15 amino acids. Trimming took 6 bases from V and 7 from J; bases not matched to a gene: 16. The CDR3 DNA sequence: TGCAGTGCCAAACTCGGGACAGGCGAGCGGTTTGGCTACACCTTC. It translates to CSAKLGTGERFGYTF.

The chain has TRBV20-1 and TRBJ2-5, with 8 positions matching TRBD2. CDR1 and CDR2 from the germline V gene are DFQATT and SNEGSKA (reference sequence). Unmatched junction bases numbered 7, after V lost 5 bases and J lost 5 bases. The CDR3 covers 13 residues. CDR3 DNA sequence: TGCAGTGCTGGCGGACTAGCTGTGGAGACCCAGTACTTC. Its protein product is CSAGGLAVETQYF.

The V call is TRBV10-3, the J call TRBJ2-5, with 10 bases that match TRBD1. V lost 2 bases to trimming and J lost 4 bases; unmatched junction nucleotides: 7. CDR3 length equals 16 residues. Germline CDR1 and CDR2: ENHRY and SYGVKD. The CDR3 is CAISEQQGQGTETQYF. In DNA form, the CDR3 reads TGTGCCATCAGTGAGCAGCAGGGACAGGGGACAGAGACCCAGTACTTC.